These 28 T cell receptor beta chains came from one sample sequenced in a study of T cells in Graves' hyperthyroidism and ophthalmopathy. RNA transcripts provided the source from which TCR beta CDR3 regions were amplified. HTBI primers were the set used in a first-round RT-PCR of the TCR CDR3. TCRdb used MiXCR to reprocess the multiplex PCR reads, holding one entry per CDR3 protein. This table has around 760,000 distinct CDR3 sequences, approximately 36% appearing once. Sequenced input: blood. The source of these receptors is a woman between 40 and 50 years old with Graves' hyperthyroidism.

This clonotype was found many times. The rearrangement uses TRBV7-8 and TRBJ2-7, with D unclear. With 8 bases removed from V and 2 bases from J, the gap between germline ends came to 19 bases. Germline V gene data show CDR1 as SGHVS and CDR2 as FQNEAQ. CDR3 size: 15 residues. The DNA for the CDR3 is TGTGCCAGCGCTTCGGGCTACCTTACCACCTACGAGCAGTACTTC. Protein: CASASGYLTTYEQYF. Combining the CDR3 with reference TRBV7-8 and TRBJ2-7 gives the whole variable domain GAGVSQSPRYKVAKRGQDVALRCDPISGHVSLFWYQQALGQGPEFLTYFQNEAQLDKSGLPSDRFFAERPEGSVSTLKIQRTQQEDSAVYLCASASGYLTTYEQYFGPGTRLTVT.

CDR3 residues: CSAMGGPNEQYF. CDR3 in DNA: TGCAGTGCTATGGGGGGGCCAAACGAGCAGTACTTC. The chain joins TRBV20-1 to TRBJ2-7, with D possibly being TRBD2 (7 bases). The CDR3 is 12 residues long. Trimming removed 4 bases from V and 5 bases from J, with 12 bases in between. Germline V gene sequence: CDR1 DFQATT, CDR2 SNEGSKA (reference sequence).

This clonotype appeared a few times. This chain joins TRBV7-9 and TRBJ2-7; D perhaps matches TRBD2 (7 bases). The CDR3 runs 16 residues. Trimming took off 5 bases at V and 3 bases at J, with 20 bases between the two ends. Germline V lookup: CDR1 SEHNR, CDR2 FQNEAQ (reference sequence). The CDR3 bases are TGTGCCAGCAGCCCCCAGGGGAGGGACCCTGACTACGAGCAGTACTTC. Translated: CASSPQGRDPDYEQYF.

Many counts were recorded for this clonotype. This chain uses TRBV24-1 with TRBJ2-7, with 8 bases aligning to TRBD1. Trimming took 9 bases from V and 2 from J; bases not matched to a gene: 8. The germline V gene encodes CDR1 KGHDR and CDR2 SFDVKD. This CDR3 comprises 14 residues. CDR3 sequence (DNA): TGTGCCACCGGAGAGGACAGGGAACCCTACGAGCAGTACTTC. Its translation: CATGEDREPYEQYF.

This clonotype has a count of ten or more. The V gene is TRBV29-1, the J gene TRBJ2-5; unclear D gene. Germline CDR1 is SQVTM and CDR2 is ANQGSEA. V lost 3 bases and J lost 4, with 9 bases in between. The length of the CDR3 is 12 residues. The CDR3 nucleotides are TGCAGCGTTGATACGGCAGCAGAGACCCAGTACTTC. As protein: CSVDTAAETQYF.

The CDR3 region has the DNA TGTGCCAGCAACTCTCTGGGGACAGATACGCAGTATTTT. Its translation: CASNSLGTDTQYF. The V and J genes are TRBV7-9 and TRBJ2-3; D not resolved. Trimming took 7 bases from V and 3 from J, leaving 11 bases between them. Germline loops: CDR1 SEHNR, CDR2 FQNEAQ (reference sequence). The length of the CDR3 is 13 residues.

CDR3 region: CASSESADQETQYF. The CDR3 DNA reads TGTGCCAGCAGTGAAAGCGCAGACCAAGAGACCCAGTACTTC. This chain joins TRBV7-8 and TRBJ2-5; no firm D call. Germline V CDR1 and CDR2: SGHVS, FQNEAQ. This CDR3 spans 14 amino acids. The germline V and J ends were trimmed by 6 bases and 0 bases, with 11 bases remaining between them.

Note on this clonotype: An end of the junction differs from the germline gene, which may be a read error. The CDR3 spells CATSSTDPQYF. CDR3 nucleotide sequence: TGTGCCACAAGTAGCACAGATCCGCAGTATTTT. The chain combines TRBV24-1 with TRBJ2-3; D not certain. There are 11 residues in the CDR3. Germline-derived CDR1 and CDR2 are KGHDR and SFDVKD.

The table lists this clonotype with a few counts. The rearrangement links TRBV6-5 to TRBJ1-6, with D uncertain. The V and J ends lost 4 bases and 8 bases respectively, with 15 bases between them. The CDR3 is made up of 15 amino acids. Germline loops: CDR1 MNHEY, CDR2 SVGAGI. The CDR3 is CASSFSPDGHSPLHF. The CDR3 region has the DNA TGTGCCAGCAGTTTCTCCCCGGACGGGCATTCACCCCTCCACTTT.

V is TRBV3-1 and J is TRBJ1-4, with D maybe TRBD1 (5 bases). Trimming cost V 1 base and J 8 bases, with 11 bases left between them. CDR1 is LGHDT and CDR2 is YNNKEL in the germline V gene (reference sequence). The CDR3 length is 14 residues. CDR3 coding DNA: TGTGCCAGCAGCCAAGTTCGGGGACGGGAAAAACTGTTTTTT. Protein: CASSQVRGREKLFF.

This clonotype was recorded at least ten times. The chain couples TRBV7-8 to TRBJ2-7, with D perhaps TRBD1 (5 bases). Germline V CDR1 and CDR2: SGHVS, FQNEAQ. V was pared by 5 bases and J by 5 bases, with 13 bases between. The CDR3 consists of 13 residues. The CDR3: CASSQGAGNEQYF. CDR3 coding DNA: TGTGCCAGCAGCCAAGGGGCTGGGAACGAGCAGTACTTC. Looking up the rest from reference TRBV7-8 and TRBJ2-7 gives the full variable domain: GAGVSQSPRYKVAKRGQDVALRCDPISGHVSLFWYQQALGQGPEFLTYFQNEAQLDKSGLPSDRFFAERPEGSVSTLKIQRTQQEDSAVYLCASSQGAGNEQYFGPGTRLTVT.

This clonotype was picked up many times. The V call is TRBV7-9, the J call TRBJ1-2; TRBD1 matches 7 bases. The CDR3 spans 14 residues. Germline CDR1 reads SEHNR; CDR2 reads FQNEAQ (reference sequence). With 7 bases clipped from V and 4 bases from J, the junction kept 9 bases outside the gene matches. CDR3 DNA: TGTGCCAGCACCTACCAGGGGGGCCTCTATGGCTACACCTTC. As protein: CASTYQGGLYGYTF.

This sequence joins TRBV20-1 and TRBJ1-2; maybe TRBD1 (5 bases). CDR1 is DFQATT and CDR2 is SNEGSKA in the germline V gene (reference sequence). Trimming left V 5 bases short and J 8 bases short, with 12 bases between. The CDR3 is made up of 11 amino acids. The CDR3 region is CSAAGGVGYTF. The DNA of the CDR3 is TGCAGTGCTGCCGGGGGAGTCGGCTACACCTTC.

This clonotype has a handful of counts. This chain links TRBV11-2 with TRBJ1-1, with D unclear. CDR3 length: 15 residues. V lost 5 bases and J 1 base, leaving 14 bases between the germline ends. Germline CDR1 and CDR2: SGHAT and FQNNGV. The CDR3 nucleotides read TGTGCCAGCAGCGCGGAAGGGTTTTCGAACACTGAAGCTTTCTTT. Amino acids: CASSAEGFSNTEAFF.

This clonotype has more than one count but fewer than ten. This chain joins TRBV29-1 and TRBJ2-1; D remains unclear. Germline V gives CDR1 SQVTM, CDR2 ANQGSEA. The CDR3 length is 13 residues. The CDR3 spells CSGKGTNYNEQFF. The CDR3 DNA follows: TGCAGTGGAAAAGGTACGAATTACAATGAGCAGTTCTTC.

This clonotype was seen many times. The rearrangement links TRBV10-3 to TRBJ1-3; TRBD1 is a possible D gene (6 bases). V lost 10 bases and J lost 1, with 17 bases in between. CDR1 ENHRY and CDR2 SYGVKD come from the germline V gene. This CDR3 has 15 residues. CDR3 protein: CATEMDSLSGNTIYF. The DNA for the CDR3 is TGTGCCACCGAGATGGACAGTCTTTCTGGAAACACCATATATTTT.

The rearrangement uses TRBV7-2 and TRBJ2-7, with a weak D call TRBD2 (6 bases). The length of the CDR3 is 14 residues. Per germline, CDR1 SGHTA and CDR2 FQGNSA. Deletions cut 7 bases from V and 7 bases from J, with 20 bases between. CDR3 nucleotides: TGTGCCAGCACGTTAGCGGTGTCCTACAATGAGCAGTACTTC. Its protein product is CASTLAVSYNEQYF.

V usage is TRBV7-8 and J usage is TRBJ2-7, with D unclear. The ends were cut back, 1 base at V and 6 bases at J, with 10 bases in the middle. Germline loops: CDR1 SGHVS, CDR2 FQNEAQ. This CDR3 has 13 amino acids. This CDR3 is CASSLVGPGEQYF. The CDR3 nucleotides read TGTGCCAGCAGCTTAGTTGGACCTGGCGAGCAGTACTTC.

This chain connects TRBV19 to TRBJ1-1, with 8 nucleotides matching TRBD1. The germline V gene encodes CDR1 LNHDA and CDR2 SQIVND (reference sequence). The CDR3 covers 15 residues. J was trimmed by 3 bases and V by 10 bases; bases with no gene match: 13. CDR3 protein: CATRGAGGRYTEAFF. CDR3 sequence (DNA): TGTGCCACCCGAGGGGCAGGGGGCCGGTACACTGAAGCTTTCTTT. Looking up the rest from reference TRBV19 and TRBJ1-1 gives the full variable domain: DGGITQSPKYLFRKEGQNVTLSCEQNLNHDAMYWYRQDPGQGLRLIYYSQIVNDFQKGDIAEGYSVSREKKESFPLTVTSAQKNPTAFYLCATRGAGGRYTEAFFGQGTRLTVV.

This rearrangement joins TRBV9 to TRBJ1-2; D not resolved. CDR3 length: 14 residues. Trimming cost V 0 bases and J 5 bases, with 11 bases left between them. CDR1 is SGDLS and CDR2 is YYNGEE in the germline V gene. This chain's CDR3 is CASSVDSTAYGYTF. CDR3 DNA sequence: TGTGCCAGCAGCGTAGACTCCACCGCATATGGCTACACCTTC.

The chain couples TRBV4-1 to TRBJ1-2; no firm D call. CDR3 length: 15 residues. Trimming removed 1 base at V and 0 bases at J, with 9 bases between. CDR1 and CDR2 (germline): MGHRA, YSYEKL. CDR3 sequence (DNA): TGCGCCAGCAGCCAAGTCACGAGAGCTAACTATGGCTACACCTTC. This encodes CASSQVTRANYGYTF.

This clonotype appeared many times. The chain links TRBV20-1 to TRBJ1-5; D is perhaps TRBD1 (6 bases). V was trimmed by 5 bases and J by 6 bases, leaving 20 bases between them. The CDR3 sequence is 15 residues long. CDR1 DFQATT and CDR2 SNEGSKA come from the germline V gene (reference sequence). The CDR3 DNA reads as TGCAGTGCTCCCGTACAGGGAAATCTGGGTCAGCCCCAGCATTTT. Translation gives CSAPVQGNLGQPQHF.

This clonotype has at least ten counts. This chain links TRBV29-1 with TRBJ2-7, with D uncertain. The CDR3 is 14 amino acids. The V end lost 1 base, the J end lost 0 bases, and 10 bases lay between the germline ends. CDR1 and CDR2 (germline): SQVTM, ANQGSEA. The chain's CDR3 is CSVEVGVSSYEQYF. The CDR3 DNA follows: TGCAGCGTTGAAGTTGGAGTCAGCTCCTACGAGCAGTACTTC.

In regard to this clonotype: A much larger clone sits a single nucleotide away, making a read error possible. The chain has TRBV19 and TRBJ1-2; tentatively, D is TRBD1 (5 bases). The length of the CDR3 is 12 residues. V lost 5 bases and J lost 2, with 6 bases in between. Germline V CDR1 and CDR2: LNHDA, SQIVND (reference sequence). This chain's CDR3 is CASSWGNYGYTF. CDR3 DNA: TGTGCCAGTAGTTGGGGGAACTATGGCTACACCTTC.

There are a few counts of this clonotype. The chain has TRBV5-4 and TRBJ2-7; TRBD1 aligns across 8 bases. The V gene's germline CDR1 is SGHNT and CDR2 YYREEE (reference sequence). V trimming: 2 bases; J trimming: 7 bases; junction bases outside the gene matches: 8. The CDR3 has 14 amino acids. In DNA, the CDR3 is TGTGCCAGCAGCTTAGTTGGACAGGGCGGGGAGCAGTACTTC. Protein sequence: CASSLVGQGGEQYF. Full variable domain (remainder filled in from reference TRBV5-4 and TRBJ2-7): ETGVTQSPTHLIKTRGQQVTLRCSSQSGHNTVSWYQQALGQGPQFIFQYYREEENGRGNFPPRFSGLQFPNYSSELNVNALELDDSALYLCASSLVGQGGEQYFGPGTRLTVT.

The chain couples TRBV7-2 to TRBJ1-5; D may be TRBD1 (6 bases). The CDR3 sequence is 13 residues long. The germline V and J ends were trimmed by 2 bases and 12 bases, with 14 bases remaining between them. CDR1 and CDR2 from the germline V gene are SGHTA and FQGNSA. The DNA of the CDR3 is TGTGCCAGCAGCTTATTCGCGGCGGGACACCAGCATTTT. Its protein is CASSLFAAGHQHF.

This chain uses TRBV29-1 with TRBJ1-2; no reliable D call. This CDR3 region has 16 residues. V was pared by 2 bases and J by 2 bases, with 18 bases between. Germline V lookup: CDR1 SQVTM, CDR2 ANQGSEA. The CDR3 region has the DNA TGCAGCGTTGAAAATAAAGGCGGAAGACCCAACTATGGCTACACCTTC. This encodes CSVENKGGRPNYGYTF.

The chain is built from TRBV20-1 and TRBJ2-7; 9 positions agree with TRBD2. This CDR3 is 17 amino acids long. Germline V CDR1 and CDR2: DFQATT, SNEGSKA (reference sequence). Trimming took 6 bases from V and 0 from J; bases not matched to a gene: 15. CDR3 DNA: TGCAGTGCCCCTCGGGCTAGCGGGATATCGGACTCCTACGAGCAGTACTTC. This sequence encodes CSAPRASGISDSYEQYF.